The TCR beta chain under discussion was sequenced for a study of blood T cells in healthy people across ages. The CDR3 is 17 amino acids. With V trimmed by 7 bases and J by 5 bases, 18 bases remained unmatched. Alongside a J-beta primer mix, a sample-barcoded 5' primer served in a second PCR lasting 7 to 11 cycles. TCRdb re-called the 5' RACE reads through MiXCR, storing one row per CDR3 protein. The table records approximately 960,000 distinct CDR3 sequences, approximately 32% of them present only once. Another study also made use of these data, one on T cells of mothers and their children.

The rearrangement uses TRBV12-3 or TRBV12-4 and TRBJ1-2, with 8 bases identical to TRBD1. The specimen sequenced was blood. The TCR originated in a middle-aged woman in good health. CDR3 coding DNA: TGTGCCAGCAATCCCGGATCCGGGACAGGAGAGGGATATGGCTACACCTTC. It translates to CASNPGSGTGEGYGYTF.